The present T cell receptor (beta chain) was sequenced within a study of control samples from healthy donors and cancer patients. This CDR3 has 13 amino acids. CDR1 MNHEY and CDR2 SMNVEV come from the germline V gene (reference sequence). Trimming took 5 bases from V and 4 from J, leaving 12 bases between them. TCRdb keeps only in-frame clones here, not all; method: immunoSEQ multiplex PCR. Of more than 85,000 clones listed, less than 95% were seen once; the top ten hold under 4.5%. This clone was picked up one time. The rearrangement uses TRBV27 and TRBJ2-7, with D unresolved. Sequencing used blood. The receptor comes from a human donor in good health. The donor label of this sample is uncertain. This CDR3 reads CASSTEKPYEQYF. The CDR3 DNA reads TGTGCCAGCAGTACGGAAAAACCTTACGAGCAGTACTTC.